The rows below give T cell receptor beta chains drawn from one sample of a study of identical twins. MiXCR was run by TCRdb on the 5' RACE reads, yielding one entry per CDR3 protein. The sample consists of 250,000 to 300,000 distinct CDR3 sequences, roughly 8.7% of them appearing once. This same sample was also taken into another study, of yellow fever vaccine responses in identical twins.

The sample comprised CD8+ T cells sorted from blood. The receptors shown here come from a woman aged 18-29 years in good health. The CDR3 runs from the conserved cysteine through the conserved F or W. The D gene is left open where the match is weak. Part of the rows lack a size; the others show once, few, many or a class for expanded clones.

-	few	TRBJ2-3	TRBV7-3	TGTGCCAGCAGCCAAGTGGGGGGGGGCCGCACCACAGATACGCAGTATTTT	CASSQVGGGRTTDTQYF
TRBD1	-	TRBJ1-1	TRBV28	TGTGCCAGCAGTGGGGACAGGGGGTCGGCTGAAGCTTTCTTT	CASSGDRGSAEAFF
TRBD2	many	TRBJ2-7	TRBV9	TGTGCCAGCAGCGTTGGCGGGAGGGGCTACGAGCAGTACTTC	CASSVGGRGYEQYF
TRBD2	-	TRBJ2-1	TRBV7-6	TGTGCCAGCAGCCCCGCGAGAGGGGAGGGCAGCGATGAGCAGTTCTTC	CASSPARGEGSDEQFF
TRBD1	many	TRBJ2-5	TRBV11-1	TGTGCCAGCAGCTCCACAGGGGGCCCTCAGGAGACCCAGTACTTC	CASSSTGGPQETQYF
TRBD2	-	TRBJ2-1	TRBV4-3	TGCGCCAGCAGCCCCGGACTAGCGGGAGGGCCTGGTGAGCAGTTCTTC	CASSPGLAGGPGEQFF
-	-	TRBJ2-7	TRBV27	TGTGCCAGCAGTTTGTCGCCCCCATACGAGCAGTACTTC	CASSLSPPYEQYF
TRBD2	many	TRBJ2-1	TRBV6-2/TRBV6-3	TGTGCCAGCAGTTACGAGGCGGCTAGCGGCAATGAGCAGTTCTTC	CASSYEAASGNEQFF
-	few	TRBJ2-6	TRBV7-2	TGTGCCAGCAGCTTAGCGGCGGGCCCCTCTGGGGCCAACGTCCTGACTTTC	CASSLAAGPSGANVLTF
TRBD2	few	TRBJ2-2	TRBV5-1	TGCGCCAGCAGCTTGGGCGGGAGTTTGCCCGGGGAGCTGTTTTTT	CASSLGGSLPGELFF
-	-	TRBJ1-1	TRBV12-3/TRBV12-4	TGTGCCAGCACCTCGGGAATTGAAGCTTTCTTT	CASTSGIEAFF